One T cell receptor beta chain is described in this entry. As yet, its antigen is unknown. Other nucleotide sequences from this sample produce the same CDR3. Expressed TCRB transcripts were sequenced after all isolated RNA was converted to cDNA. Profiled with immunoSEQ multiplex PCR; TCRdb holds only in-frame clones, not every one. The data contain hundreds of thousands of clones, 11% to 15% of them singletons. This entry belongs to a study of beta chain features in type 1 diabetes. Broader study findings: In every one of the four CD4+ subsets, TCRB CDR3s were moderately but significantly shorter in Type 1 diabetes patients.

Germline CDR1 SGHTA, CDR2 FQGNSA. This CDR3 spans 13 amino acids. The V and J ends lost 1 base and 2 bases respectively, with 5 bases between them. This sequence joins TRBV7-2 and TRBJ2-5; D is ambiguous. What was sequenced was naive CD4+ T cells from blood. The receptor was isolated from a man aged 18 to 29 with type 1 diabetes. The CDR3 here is CASSLVAQETQYF. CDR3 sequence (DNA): TGTGCCAGCAGCTTAGTTGCGCAAGAGACCCAGTACTTC.